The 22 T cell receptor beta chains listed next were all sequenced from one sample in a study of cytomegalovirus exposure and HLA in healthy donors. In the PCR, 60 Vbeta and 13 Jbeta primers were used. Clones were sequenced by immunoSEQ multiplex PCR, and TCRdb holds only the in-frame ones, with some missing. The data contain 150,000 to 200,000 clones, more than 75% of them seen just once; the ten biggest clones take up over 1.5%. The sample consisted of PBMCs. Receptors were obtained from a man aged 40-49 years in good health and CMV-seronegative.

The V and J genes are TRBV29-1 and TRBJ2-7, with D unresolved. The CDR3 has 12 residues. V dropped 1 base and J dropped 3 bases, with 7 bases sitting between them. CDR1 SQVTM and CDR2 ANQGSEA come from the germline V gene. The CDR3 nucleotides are TGCAGCGTTGAAGGCCCCAGCTACGAGCAGTACTTC. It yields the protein CSVEGPSYEQYF.

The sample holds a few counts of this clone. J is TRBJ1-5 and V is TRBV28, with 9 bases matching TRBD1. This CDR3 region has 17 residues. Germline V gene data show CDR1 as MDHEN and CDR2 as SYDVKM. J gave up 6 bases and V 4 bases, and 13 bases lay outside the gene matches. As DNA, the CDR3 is TGTGCCAGCAGTTCCCCCGCCGGGACAGGGCGTGGTCAGCCCCAGCATTTT. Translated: CASSSPAGTGRGQPQHF. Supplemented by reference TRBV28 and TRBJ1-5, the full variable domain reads DVKVTQSSRYLVKRTGEKVFLECVQDMDHENMFWYRQDPGLGLRLIYFSYDVKMKEKGDIPEGYSVSREKKERFSLILESASTNQTSMYLCASSSPAGTGRGQPQHFGDGTRLSIL.

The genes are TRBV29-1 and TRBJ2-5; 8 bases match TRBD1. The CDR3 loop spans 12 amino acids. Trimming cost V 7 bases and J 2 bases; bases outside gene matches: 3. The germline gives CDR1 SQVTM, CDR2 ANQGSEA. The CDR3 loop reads CSGDRNQETQYF. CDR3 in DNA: TGCAGCGGGGACAGGAATCAAGAGACCCAGTACTTC. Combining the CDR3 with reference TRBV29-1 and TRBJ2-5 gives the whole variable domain SAVISQKPSRDICQRGTSLTIQCQVDSQVTMMFWYRQQPGQSLTLIATANQGSEATYESGFVIDKFPISRPNLTFSTLTVSNMSPEDSSIYLCSGDRNQETQYFGPGTRLLVL.

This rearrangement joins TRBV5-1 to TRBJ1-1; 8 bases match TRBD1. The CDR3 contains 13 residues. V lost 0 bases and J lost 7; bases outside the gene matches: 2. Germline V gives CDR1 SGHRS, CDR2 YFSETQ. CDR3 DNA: TGCGCCAGCAGCTTGGGACAGGGGAATGAAGCTTTCTTT. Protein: CASSLGQGNEAFF.

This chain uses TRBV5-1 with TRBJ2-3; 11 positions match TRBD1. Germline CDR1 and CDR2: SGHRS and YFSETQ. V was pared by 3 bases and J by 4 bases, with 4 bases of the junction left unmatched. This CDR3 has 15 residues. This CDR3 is CASSSGQGAADTQYF. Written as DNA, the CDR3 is TGCGCCAGCAGCTCTGGACAGGGGGCCGCAGATACGCAGTATTTT.

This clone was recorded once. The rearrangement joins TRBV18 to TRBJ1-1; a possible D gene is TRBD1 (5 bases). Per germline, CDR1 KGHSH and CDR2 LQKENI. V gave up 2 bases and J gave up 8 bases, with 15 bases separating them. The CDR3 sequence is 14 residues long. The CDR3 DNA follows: TGTGCCAGCTCACCAAGGGTGGCAGGACAAGAAGCTTTCTTT. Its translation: CASSPRVAGQEAFF.

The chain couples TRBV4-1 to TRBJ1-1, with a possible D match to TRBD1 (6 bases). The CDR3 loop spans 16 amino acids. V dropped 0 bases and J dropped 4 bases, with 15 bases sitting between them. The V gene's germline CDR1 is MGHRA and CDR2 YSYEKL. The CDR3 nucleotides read TGCGCCAGCAGCCAAGATGCCGGGACCAGGGGCACTGAAGCTTTCTTT. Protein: CASSQDAGTRGTEAFF.

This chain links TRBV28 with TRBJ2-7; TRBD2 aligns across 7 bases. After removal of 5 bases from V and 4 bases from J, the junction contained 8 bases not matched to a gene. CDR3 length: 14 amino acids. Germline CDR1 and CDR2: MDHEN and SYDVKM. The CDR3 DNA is TGTGCCAGCAGTCAAATTTGGGGGGGGTACGAGCAGTACTTC. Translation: CASSQIWGGYEQYF.

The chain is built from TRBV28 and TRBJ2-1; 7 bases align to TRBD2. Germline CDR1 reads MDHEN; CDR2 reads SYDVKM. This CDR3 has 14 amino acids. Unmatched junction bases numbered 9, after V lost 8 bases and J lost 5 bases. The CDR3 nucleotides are TGTGCCAGCCGTGAACCGGGAGGTAACAATGAGCAGTTCTTC. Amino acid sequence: CASREPGGNNEQFF.

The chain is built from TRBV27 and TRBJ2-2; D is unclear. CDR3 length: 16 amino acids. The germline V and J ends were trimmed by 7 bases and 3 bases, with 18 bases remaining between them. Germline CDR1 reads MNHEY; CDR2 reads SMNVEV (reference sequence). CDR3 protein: CASTPSWLQDTGELFF. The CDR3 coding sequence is TGTGCCAGCACCCCAAGTTGGCTTCAGGACACCGGGGAGCTGTTTTTT.

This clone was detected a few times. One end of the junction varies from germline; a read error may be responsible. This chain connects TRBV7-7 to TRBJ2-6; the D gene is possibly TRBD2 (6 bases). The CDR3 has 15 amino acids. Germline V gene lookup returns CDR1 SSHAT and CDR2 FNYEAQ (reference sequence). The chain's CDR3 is CASSLGGSGANVLTF. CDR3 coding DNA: TGTGCTAGCAGCTTAGGAGGGTCTGGGGCCAACGTCCTGACTTTC.

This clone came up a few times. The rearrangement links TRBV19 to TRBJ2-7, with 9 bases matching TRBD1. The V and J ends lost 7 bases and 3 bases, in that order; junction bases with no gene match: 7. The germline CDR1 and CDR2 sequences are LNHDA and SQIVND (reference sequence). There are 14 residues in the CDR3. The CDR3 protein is CASTMGTGSYEQYF. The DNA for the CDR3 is TGTGCCAGTACGATGGGGACAGGGAGCTACGAGCAGTACTTC.

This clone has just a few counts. The CDR3 protein is CASRRGNQPQHF. The CDR3 bases are TGTGCCAGCAGACGAGGGAATCAGCCCCAGCATTTT. The chain joins TRBV27 to TRBJ1-5, with D uncertain. Trimming removed 6 bases from V and 4 bases from J, with 7 bases in between. The germline gives CDR1 MNHEY, CDR2 SMNVEV (reference sequence). The CDR3 totals 12 residues.

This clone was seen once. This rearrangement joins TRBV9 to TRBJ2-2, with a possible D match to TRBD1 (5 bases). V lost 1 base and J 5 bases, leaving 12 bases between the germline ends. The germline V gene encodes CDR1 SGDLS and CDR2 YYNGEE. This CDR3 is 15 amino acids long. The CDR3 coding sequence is TGTGCCAGCAGCGTAACCCCCCAGGGAACCGGGGAGCTGTTTTTT. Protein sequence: CASSVTPQGTGELFF.

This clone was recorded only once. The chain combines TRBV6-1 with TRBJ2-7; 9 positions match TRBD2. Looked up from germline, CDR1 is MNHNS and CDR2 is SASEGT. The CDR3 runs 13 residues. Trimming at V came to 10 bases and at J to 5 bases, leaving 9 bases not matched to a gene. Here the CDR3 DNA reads TGTGCCACCCAACTAGCGGGCGCGGACGAGCAGTACTTC. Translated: CATQLAGADEQYF.

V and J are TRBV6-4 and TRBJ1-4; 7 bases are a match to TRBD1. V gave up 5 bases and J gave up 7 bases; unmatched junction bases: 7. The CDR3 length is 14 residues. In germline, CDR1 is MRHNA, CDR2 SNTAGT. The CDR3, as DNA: TGTGCCAGCAGTCGACAGGGTAGATTTGAAAAACTGTTTTTT. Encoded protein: CASSRQGRFEKLFF.

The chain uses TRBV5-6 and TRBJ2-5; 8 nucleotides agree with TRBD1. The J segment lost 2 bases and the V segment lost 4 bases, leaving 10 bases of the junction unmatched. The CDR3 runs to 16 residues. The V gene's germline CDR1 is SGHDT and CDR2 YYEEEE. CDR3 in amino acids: CASSPGGLRGQETQYF. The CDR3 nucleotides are TGTGCCAGCAGCCCAGGGGGCCTAAGAGGGCAAGAGACCCAGTACTTC.

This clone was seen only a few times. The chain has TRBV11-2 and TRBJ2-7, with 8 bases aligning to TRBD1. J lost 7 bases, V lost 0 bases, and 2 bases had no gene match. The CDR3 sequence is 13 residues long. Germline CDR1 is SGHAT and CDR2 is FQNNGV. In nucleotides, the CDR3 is TGTGCCAGCAGCTTAGACAGGGGGCGAGAGCAGTACTTC. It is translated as CASSLDRGREQYF. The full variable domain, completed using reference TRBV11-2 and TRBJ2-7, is EAGVAQSPRYKIIEKRQSVAFWCNPISGHATLYWYQQILGQGPKLLIQFQNNGVVDDSQLPKDRFSAERLKGVDSTLKIQPAKLEDSAVYLCASSLDRGREQYFGPGTRLTVT.

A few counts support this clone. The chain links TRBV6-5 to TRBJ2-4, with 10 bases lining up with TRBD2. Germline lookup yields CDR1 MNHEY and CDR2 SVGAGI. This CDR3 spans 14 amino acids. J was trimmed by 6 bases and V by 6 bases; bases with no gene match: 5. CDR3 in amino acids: CASRLSGGANIQYF. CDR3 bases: TGTGCCAGCAGACTCAGCGGGGGGGCAAACATTCAGTACTTC.

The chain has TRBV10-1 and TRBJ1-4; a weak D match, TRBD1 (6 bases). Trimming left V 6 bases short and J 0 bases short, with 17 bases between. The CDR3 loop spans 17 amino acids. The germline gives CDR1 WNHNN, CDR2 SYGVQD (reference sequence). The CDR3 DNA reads TGCGCCAGCAGGAGGACAGAGACCTTTGCAACTAATGAAAAACTGTTTTTT. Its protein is CASRRTETFATNEKLFF.

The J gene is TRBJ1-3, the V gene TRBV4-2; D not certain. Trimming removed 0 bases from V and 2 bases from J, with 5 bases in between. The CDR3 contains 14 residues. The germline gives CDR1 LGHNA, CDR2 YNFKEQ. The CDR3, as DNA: TGTGCCAGCAGCCAAGAAGCGACTGGAAACACCATATATTTT. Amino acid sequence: CASSQEATGNTIYF.

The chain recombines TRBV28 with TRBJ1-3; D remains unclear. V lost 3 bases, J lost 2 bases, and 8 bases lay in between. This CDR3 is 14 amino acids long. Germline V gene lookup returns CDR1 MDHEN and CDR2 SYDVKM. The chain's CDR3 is CASSFLSPGNTIYF. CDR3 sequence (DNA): TGTGCCAGCAGTTTCCTAAGCCCTGGAAACACCATATATTTT.